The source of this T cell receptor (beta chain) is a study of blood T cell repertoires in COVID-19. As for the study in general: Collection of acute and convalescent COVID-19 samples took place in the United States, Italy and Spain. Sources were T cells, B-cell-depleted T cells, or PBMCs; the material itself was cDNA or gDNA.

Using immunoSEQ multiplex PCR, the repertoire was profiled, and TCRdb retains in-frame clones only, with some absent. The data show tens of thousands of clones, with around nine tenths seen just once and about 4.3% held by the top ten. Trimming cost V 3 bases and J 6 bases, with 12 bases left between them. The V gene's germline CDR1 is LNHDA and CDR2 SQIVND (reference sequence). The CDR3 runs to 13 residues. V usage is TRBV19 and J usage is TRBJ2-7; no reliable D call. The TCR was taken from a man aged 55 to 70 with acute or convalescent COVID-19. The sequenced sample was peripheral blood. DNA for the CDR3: TGTGCCAGTAGTATCGGTGGTAAAATCGAGCAGTACTTC. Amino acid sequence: CASSIGGKIEQYF. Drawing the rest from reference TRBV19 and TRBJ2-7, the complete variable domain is DGGITQSPKYLFRKEGQNVTLSCEQNLNHDAMYWYRQDPGQGLRLIYYSQIVNDFQKGDIAEGYSVSREKKESFPLTVTSAQKNPTAFYLCASSIGGKIEQYFGPGTRLTVT.